Only one count was recorded for the clone carrying this TCR beta chain. Its antigen is currently unknown. Germline CDR1 MGHDK, CDR2 SYGVNS. This CDR3 is built from 17 residues. The V gene lost 6 bases and the J gene lost 0 bases, with 20 bases spanning the gap. TCRdb's copy holds only in-frame clones and misses some; the assay was immunoSEQ multiplex PCR. The table lists some 96,000 clones, approximately 90% of them singletons. This sample is drawn from a study of T cell responses to AZD1222 COVID-19 vaccine. Study information: Second-dose intervals near 4 or 12 weeks were combined. Study-wide results and limits: Repertoire samples came only from after the peak T cell response. At baseline, just a handful of AZD1222 recipients tested seropositive.

This TCR was recovered from an adult in good health. The starting material was peripheral blood, obtained on day 0 of AZD1222 vaccination. The J gene is TRBJ2-5, the V gene TRBV25-1, with D perhaps TRBD1 (6 bases). The CDR3, as DNA: TGTGCCAGCAGCCCCAACAACTCCAGGGGAAACCAAGAGACCCAGTACTTC. This translates into CASSPNNSRGNQETQYF.